This T cell receptor beta chain was observed in a study of T cell changes during pregnancy in multiple sclerosis. Libraries were prepared by immunoSEQ multiplex PCR; TCRdb keeps only in-frame clonotypes and omits some of them. The sample holds fewer than 90,000 clones, about 94% seen once. This CDR3 region has 18 residues. Between the trimmed V and J ends, which lost 6 bases and 2 bases, there was a span of 26 bases. Per germline, CDR1 SNHLY and CDR2 FYNNEI. Specimen: peripheral blood, collected in the third trimester of pregnancy. This TCR was recovered from a female donor with multiple sclerosis, enrolled in a pregnancy study. This chain links TRBV2 with TRBJ2-7; D is perhaps TRBD1 (6 bases). The CDR3 protein is CASRDTGLFSATAYEQYF. The CDR3 DNA reads as TGTGCCAGCAGGGACACAGGGTTATTTAGCGCTACCGCCTACGAGCAGTACTTC.